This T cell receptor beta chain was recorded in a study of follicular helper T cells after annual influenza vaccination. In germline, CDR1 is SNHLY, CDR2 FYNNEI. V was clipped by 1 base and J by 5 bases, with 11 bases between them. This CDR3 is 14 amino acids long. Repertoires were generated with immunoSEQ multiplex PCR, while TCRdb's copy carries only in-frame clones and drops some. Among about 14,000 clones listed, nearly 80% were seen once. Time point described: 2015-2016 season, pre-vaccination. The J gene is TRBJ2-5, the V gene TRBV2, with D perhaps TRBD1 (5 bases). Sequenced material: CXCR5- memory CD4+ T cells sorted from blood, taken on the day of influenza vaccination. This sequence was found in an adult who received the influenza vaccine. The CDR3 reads CASSEVYPGETQYF. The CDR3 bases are TGTGCCAGCAGTGAAGTATACCCAGGGGAGACCCAGTACTTC.